This note documents a single TCR beta chain sequence. Its specificity is unknown. The entry originates in a study of neoadjuvant anti-PD-1 for oral cavity cancer. Looking at the study overall: Patients without progression got a fourth dose around day 43. Whole-study results and caveats: Treg/Th17 ratio rose with pretreatment blood and fell with post-treatment tumor TCRbeta clonality.

The CDR3 covers 15 residues. V dropped 2 bases and J dropped 5; count of bases not matched to a gene: 3. CDR1 and CDR2 from the germline V gene are SGHAT and FQNNGV. The table came from immunoSEQ multiplex PCR; TCRdb's copy has only in-frame clones and leaves some out. The table has approximately 12,000 clones, roughly 70% seen once; the top ten hold approximately 6.2%. This sequence originates from a person between 35 and 79 years old with oral cavity squamous cell carcinoma. The donor label of this sample is uncertain. This chain connects TRBV11-2 to TRBJ2-1, with 10 bases lining up with TRBD2. The material was tumor tissue, obtained before nivolumab (anti-PD-1) treatment. The CDR3 protein is CASSLSLAGDNEQFF. The CDR3 nucleotides read TGTGCCAGCAGCTTATCCCTAGCGGGGGACAATGAGCAGTTCTTC. The variable domain in full, completed from reference TRBV11-2 and TRBJ2-1, reads EAGVAQSPRYKIIEKRQSVAFWCNPISGHATLYWYQQILGQGPKLLIQFQNNGVVDDSQLPKDRFSAERLKGVDSTLKIQPAKLEDSAVYLCASSLSLAGDNEQFFGPGTRLTVL.